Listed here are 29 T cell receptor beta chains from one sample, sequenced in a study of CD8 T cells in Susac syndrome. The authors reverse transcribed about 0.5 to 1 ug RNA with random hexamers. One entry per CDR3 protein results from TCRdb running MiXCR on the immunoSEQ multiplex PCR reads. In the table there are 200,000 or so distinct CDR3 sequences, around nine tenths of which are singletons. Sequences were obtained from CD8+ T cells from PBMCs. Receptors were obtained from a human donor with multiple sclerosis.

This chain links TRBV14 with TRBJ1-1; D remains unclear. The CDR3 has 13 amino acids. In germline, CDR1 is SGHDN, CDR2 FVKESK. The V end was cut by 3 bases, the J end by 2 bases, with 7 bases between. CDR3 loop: CASSHHTNTEAFF. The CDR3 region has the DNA TGTGCCAGCAGCCACCACACCAACACTGAAGCTTTCTTT.

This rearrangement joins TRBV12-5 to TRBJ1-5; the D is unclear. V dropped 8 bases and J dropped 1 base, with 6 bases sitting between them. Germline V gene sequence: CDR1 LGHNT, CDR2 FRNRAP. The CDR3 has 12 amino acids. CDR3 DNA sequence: TGTGCTAGTCAAGGGAGCAATCAGCCCCAGCATTTT. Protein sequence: CASQGSNQPQHF.

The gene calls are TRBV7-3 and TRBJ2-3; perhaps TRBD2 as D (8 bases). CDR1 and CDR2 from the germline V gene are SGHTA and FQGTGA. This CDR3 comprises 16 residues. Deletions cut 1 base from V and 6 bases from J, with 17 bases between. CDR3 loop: CASSLSGGTVWDTQYF. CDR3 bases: TGTGCCAGCAGCTTAAGCGGGGGGACAGTCTGGGATACGCAGTATTTT.

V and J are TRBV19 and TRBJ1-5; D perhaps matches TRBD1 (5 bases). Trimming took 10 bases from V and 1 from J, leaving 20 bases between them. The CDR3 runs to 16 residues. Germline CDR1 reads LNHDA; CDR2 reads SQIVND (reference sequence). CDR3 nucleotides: TGTGCCACTAGCCGGGACCCCGGGGGGAGCAATCAGCCCCAGCATTTT. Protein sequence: CATSRDPGGSNQPQHF.

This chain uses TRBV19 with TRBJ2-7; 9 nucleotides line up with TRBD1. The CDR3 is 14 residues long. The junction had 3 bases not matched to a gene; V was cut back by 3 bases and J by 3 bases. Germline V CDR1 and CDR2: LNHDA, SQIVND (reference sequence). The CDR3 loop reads CASSIQGQGYEQYF. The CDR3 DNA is TGTGCCAGTAGTATCCAGGGACAGGGCTACGAGCAGTACTTC.

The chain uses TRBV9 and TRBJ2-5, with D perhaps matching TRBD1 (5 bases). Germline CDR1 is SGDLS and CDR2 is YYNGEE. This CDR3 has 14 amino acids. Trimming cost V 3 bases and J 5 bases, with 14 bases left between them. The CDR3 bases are TGTGCCAGCAGCGCCCAGGGAAGTTGGGAGACCCAGTACTTC. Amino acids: CASSAQGSWETQYF. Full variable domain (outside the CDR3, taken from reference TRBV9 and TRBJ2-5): DSGVTQTPKHLITATGQRVTLRCSPRSGDLSVYWYQQSLDQGLQFLIQYYNGEERAKGNILERFSAQQFPDLHSELNLSSLELGDSALYFCASSAQGSWETQYFGPGTRLLVL.

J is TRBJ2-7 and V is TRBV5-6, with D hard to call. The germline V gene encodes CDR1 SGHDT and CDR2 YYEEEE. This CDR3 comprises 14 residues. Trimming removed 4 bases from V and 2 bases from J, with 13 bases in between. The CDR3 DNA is TGTGCCAGCAGCCCTGGGGTCTCCCCCTACGAGCAGTACTTC. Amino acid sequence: CASSPGVSPYEQYF.

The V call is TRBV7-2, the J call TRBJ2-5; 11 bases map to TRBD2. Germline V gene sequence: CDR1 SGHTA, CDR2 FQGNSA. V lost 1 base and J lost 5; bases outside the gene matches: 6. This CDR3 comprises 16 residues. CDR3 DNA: TGTGCCAGCAGCTTAGAACTAGCGGGAGTGGGGGAGACCCAGTACTTC. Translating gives CASSLELAGVGETQYF.

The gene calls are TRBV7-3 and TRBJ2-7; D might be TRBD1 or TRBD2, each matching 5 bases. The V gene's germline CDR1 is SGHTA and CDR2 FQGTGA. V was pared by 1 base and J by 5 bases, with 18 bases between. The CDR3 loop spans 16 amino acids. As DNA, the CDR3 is TGTGCCAGCAGCTTAATGCCGGGACCGCCTGATGACGAGCAGTACTTC. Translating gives CASSLMPGPPDDEQYF.

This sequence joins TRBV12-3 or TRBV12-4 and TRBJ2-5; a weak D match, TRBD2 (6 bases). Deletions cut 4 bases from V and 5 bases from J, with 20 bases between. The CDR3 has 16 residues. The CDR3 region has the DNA TGTGCCAGCAGTTGGGGGGAGGCAGGAGTAGGGGAGACCCAGTACTTC. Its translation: CASSWGEAGVGETQYF.

Written as DNA, the CDR3 is TGCGCCAGCAGCCAAGACAGTAGCAGCACTGAAGCTTTCTTT. Translating gives CASSQDSSSTEAFF. The chain carries TRBV4-3 and TRBJ1-1; D not certain. Germline loops: CDR1 LGHNA, CDR2 YSLEER. There are 14 residues in the CDR3. Trimming stripped 0 bases from V and 4 bases from J, with 9 bases between.

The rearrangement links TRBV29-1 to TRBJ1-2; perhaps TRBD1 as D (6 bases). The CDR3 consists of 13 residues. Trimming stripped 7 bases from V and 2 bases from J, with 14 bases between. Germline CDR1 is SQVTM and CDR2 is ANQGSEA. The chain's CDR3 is CSAAGQGNYGYTF. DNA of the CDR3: TGCAGCGCTGCGGGACAAGGGAACTATGGCTACACCTTC.

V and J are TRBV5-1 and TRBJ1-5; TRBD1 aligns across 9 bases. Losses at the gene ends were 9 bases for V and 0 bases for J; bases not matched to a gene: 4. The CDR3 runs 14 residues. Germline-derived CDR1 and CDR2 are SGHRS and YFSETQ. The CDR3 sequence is CAIYRGHSNQPQHF. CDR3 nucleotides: TGCGCCATCTACAGGGGGCATAGCAATCAGCCCCAGCATTTT.

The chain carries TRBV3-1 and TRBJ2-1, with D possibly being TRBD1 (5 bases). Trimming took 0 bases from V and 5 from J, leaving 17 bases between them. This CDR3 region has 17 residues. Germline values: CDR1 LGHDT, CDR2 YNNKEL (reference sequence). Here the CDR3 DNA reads TGTGCCAGCAGCCAAGATCGGGTGGGCATAGGGGACAATGAGCAGTTCTTC. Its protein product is CASSQDRVGIGDNEQFF.

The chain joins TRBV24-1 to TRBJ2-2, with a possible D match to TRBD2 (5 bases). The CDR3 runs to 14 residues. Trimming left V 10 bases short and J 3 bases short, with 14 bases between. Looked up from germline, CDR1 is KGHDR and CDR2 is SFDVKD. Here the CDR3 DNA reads TGTGCCACGAGAACGGGGTCCTACACCGGGGAGCTGTTTTTT. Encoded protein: CATRTGSYTGELFF.

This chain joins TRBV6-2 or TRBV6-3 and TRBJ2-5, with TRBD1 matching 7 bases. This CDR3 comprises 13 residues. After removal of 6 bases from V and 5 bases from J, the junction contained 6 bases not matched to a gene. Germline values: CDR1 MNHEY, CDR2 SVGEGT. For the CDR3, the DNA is TGTGCCAGCAGGCAAGAGGGACAGGAGACCCAGTACTTC. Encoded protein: CASRQEGQETQYF.

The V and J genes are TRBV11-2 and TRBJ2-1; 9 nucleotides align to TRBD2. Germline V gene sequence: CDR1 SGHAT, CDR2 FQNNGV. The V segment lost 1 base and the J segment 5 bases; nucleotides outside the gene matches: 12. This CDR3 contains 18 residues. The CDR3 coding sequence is TGTGCCAGCAGCTTAGGGGTGTCGGCGGGGGGGCCCCACAATGAGCAGTTCTTC. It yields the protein CASSLGVSAGGPHNEQFF.

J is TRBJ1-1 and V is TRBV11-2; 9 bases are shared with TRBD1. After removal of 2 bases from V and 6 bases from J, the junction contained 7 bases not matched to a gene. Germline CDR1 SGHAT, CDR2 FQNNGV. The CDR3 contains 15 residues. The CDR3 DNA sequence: TGTGCCAGCAGCTTAAAGTGGACAGGGGTAGCTGAAGCTTTCTTT. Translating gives CASSLKWTGVAEAFF.

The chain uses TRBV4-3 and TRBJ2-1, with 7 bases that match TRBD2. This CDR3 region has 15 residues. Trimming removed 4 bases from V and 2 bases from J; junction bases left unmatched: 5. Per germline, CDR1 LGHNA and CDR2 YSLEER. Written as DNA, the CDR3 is TGCGCCAGCAGCCTTACTAGCGCTGCCTACAATGAGCAGTTCTTC. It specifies CASSLTSAAYNEQFF.

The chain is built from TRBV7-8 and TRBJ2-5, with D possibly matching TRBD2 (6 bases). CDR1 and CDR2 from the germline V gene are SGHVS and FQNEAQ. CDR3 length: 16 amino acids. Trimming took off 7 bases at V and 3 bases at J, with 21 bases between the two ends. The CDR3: CASTFKPAGNKETQYF. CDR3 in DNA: TGTGCCAGCACCTTCAAGCCGGCGGGGAATAAAGAGACCCAGTACTTC.

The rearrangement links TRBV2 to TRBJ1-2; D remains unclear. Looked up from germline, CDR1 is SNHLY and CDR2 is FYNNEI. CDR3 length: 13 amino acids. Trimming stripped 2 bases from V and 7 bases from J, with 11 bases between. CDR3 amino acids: CASSETRAGGYTF. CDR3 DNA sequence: TGTGCCAGCAGTGAAACCCGGGCAGGTGGCTACACCTTC.

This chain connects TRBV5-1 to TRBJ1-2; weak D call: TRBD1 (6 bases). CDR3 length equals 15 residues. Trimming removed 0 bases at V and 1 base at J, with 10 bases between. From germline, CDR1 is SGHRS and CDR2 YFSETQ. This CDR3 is CASSLGWTDNYGYTF. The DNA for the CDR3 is TGCGCCAGCAGCTTGGGCTGGACAGATAACTATGGCTACACCTTC.

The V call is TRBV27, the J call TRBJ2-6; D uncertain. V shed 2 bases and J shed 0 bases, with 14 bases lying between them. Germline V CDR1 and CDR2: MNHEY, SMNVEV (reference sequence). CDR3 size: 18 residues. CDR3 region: CASSLGGPTYSGANVLTF. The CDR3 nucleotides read TGTGCCAGCAGTTTAGGCGGCCCTACTTACTCTGGGGCCAACGTCCTGACTTTC.

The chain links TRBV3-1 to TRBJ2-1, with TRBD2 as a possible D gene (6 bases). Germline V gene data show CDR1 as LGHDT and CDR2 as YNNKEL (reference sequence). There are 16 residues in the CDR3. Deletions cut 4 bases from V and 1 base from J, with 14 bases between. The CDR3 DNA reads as TGTGCCAGCAGCCCGTCCTTCGCGGGGTCCTACAATGAGCAGTTCTTC. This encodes CASSPSFAGSYNEQFF.

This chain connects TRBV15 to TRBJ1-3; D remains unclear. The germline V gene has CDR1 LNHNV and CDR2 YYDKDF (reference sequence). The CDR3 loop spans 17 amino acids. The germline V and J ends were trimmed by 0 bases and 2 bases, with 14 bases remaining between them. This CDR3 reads CATSRDRSSAAGNTIYF. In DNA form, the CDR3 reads TGTGCCACCAGCAGAGATCGGTCCTCGGCAGCTGGAAACACCATATATTTT.

CDR3 loop: CASSPMGREITYEQYF. The CDR3 coding sequence is TGTGCCAGCTCACCTATGGGCAGGGAAATAACCTACGAGCAGTACTTC. This chain links TRBV18 with TRBJ2-7; D is possibly TRBD1 (5 bases). Looked up from germline, CDR1 is KGHSH and CDR2 is LQKENI. The CDR3 length is 16 residues. Between the trimmed V and J ends, which lost 3 bases and 2 bases, there was a span of 17 bases.

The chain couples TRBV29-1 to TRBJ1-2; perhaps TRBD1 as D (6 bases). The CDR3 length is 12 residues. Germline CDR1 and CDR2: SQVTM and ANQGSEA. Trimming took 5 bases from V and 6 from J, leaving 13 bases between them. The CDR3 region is CSVTGGVDGYTF. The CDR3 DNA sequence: TGCAGCGTTACGGGGGGCGTGGATGGCTACACCTTC. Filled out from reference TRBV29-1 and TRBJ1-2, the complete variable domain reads SAVISQKPSRDICQRGTSLTIQCQVDSQVTMMFWYRQQPGQSLTLIATANQGSEATYESGFVIDKFPISRPNLTFSTLTVSNMSPEDSSIYLCSVTGGVDGYTFGSGTRLTVV.

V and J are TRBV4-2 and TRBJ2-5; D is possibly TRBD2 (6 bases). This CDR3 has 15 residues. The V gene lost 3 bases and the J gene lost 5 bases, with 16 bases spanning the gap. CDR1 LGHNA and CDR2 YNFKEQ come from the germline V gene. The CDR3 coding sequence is TGTGCCAGCAGCCATGGCCCCAGGGAGGAGGAGACCCAGTACTTC. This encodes CASSHGPREEETQYF.

The CDR3 DNA is TGCAGTGCTCATGGGACAGGGGGCTTCAATCAGCCCCAGCATTTT. Protein: CSAHGTGGFNQPQHF. The chain combines TRBV20-1 with TRBJ1-5; TRBD1 agrees at 12 bases. The CDR3 runs 15 residues. Germline V lookup: CDR1 DFQATT, CDR2 SNEGSKA (reference sequence). Trimming cost V 5 bases and J 3 bases; bases outside gene matches: 5.